This T cell receptor beta chain was recorded in a study of blood T cell repertoires in COVID-19. Overall study context: From T cells, B-cell-depleted T cells, or PBMCs came the material, which was cDNA or gDNA.

TCRdb's table, derived via immunoSEQ multiplex PCR, lists solely in-frame clones and lacks some. The sample holds some 290,000 clones; roughly 90% are singletons and the top ten take just under 9.5%. Participant ages covered roughly 18 to 90 years across 25 or so US areas. Grouping used clinical history reported by participants in a survey and questionnaire. All recovered Cohort 3 donors got two negative PCRs, got clearance, or saw symptom resolution. The CDR3 is 17 residues long. V lost 0 bases and J 0 bases, leaving 15 bases between the germline ends. Per germline, CDR1 SGHAT and CDR2 FQNNGV. The source material was PBMCs or T cells enriched from blood (not recorded which). V is TRBV11-2 and J is TRBJ2-7; the D is unclear. The TCR comes from a woman aged 25 to 45 who had recovered from COVID-19. As DNA, the CDR3 is TGTGCCAGCAGCTTAGATGGATGGGCACCCAGCTCCTACGAGCAGTACTTC. It specifies CASSLDGWAPSSYEQYF.